Shown below are 8 T cell receptor beta chains from a single sample sequenced in a study of cytomegalovirus exposure and HLA in healthy donors (dated by TCRdb to 2015 to 2018). Library construction relied on the immunoSEQ multiplex PCR assay. A mixture of 60 forward primers for TCR Vbeta segments and 13 reverse primers for TCR Jbeta segments was used in the multiplex PCR. TCRdb took over this immuneACCESS table, retaining in-frame rearrangements with V and J assigned. Such tables are incomplete; in checked studies, under half of the missing clones stem from an unresolved V gene, and the remainder is unexplained. This sample gives around 160,000 clones in total; 75% to 80% of them show up just once. Around 3% of the sample is held by the ten biggest clonotypes. The source material was PBMCs. These receptor sequences come from a man aged 35 to 55 in good health and CMV-seropositive.

V gene TRBV7-6 combines with J gene TRBJ1-4; 8 nucleotides agree with TRBD1. CDR3 length equals 14 residues. Trimming took 5 bases from V and 7 from J; bases not matched to a gene: 6. Germline values: CDR1 SGHVS, CDR2 FNYEAQ. CDR3 protein: CASSRGQGGEKLFF. The CDR3, as DNA: TGTGCCAGCAGCCGTGGACAGGGTGGTGAAAAACTGTTTTTT.

The V and J genes are TRBV6-1 and TRBJ2-5, with TRBD1 matching over 8 bases. Germline assignment: CDR1 MNHNS and CDR2 SASEGT. Germline trimming cut 8 bases from V and 4 bases from J; bases unmatched to any gene: 9. This CDR3 is built from 14 residues. The CDR3 DNA sequence: TGTGCCAGCGGCCGGACAGGGTCGCGAGAGACCCAGTACTTC. As protein: CASGRTGSRETQYF.

In its sample, this clone was seen once. The CDR3, as DNA: TGCGCCAGCAGCCGTAGACTAGCAACAGATACGCAGTATTTT. Residues: CASSRRLATDTQYF. The chain uses TRBV5-1 and TRBJ2-3, with TRBD2 identical over 7 bases. Trimming at V came to 4 bases and at J to 3 bases, leaving 5 bases not matched to a gene. Germline CDR1 and CDR2: SGHRS and YFSETQ. The CDR3 runs 14 residues.

This clone was found a few times. The chain is built from TRBV30 and TRBJ2-7; tentative D call: TRBD2 (5 bases). This CDR3 has 14 residues. From germline, CDR1 is GTSNPN and CDR2 SVGIG (reference sequence). Trimming stripped 0 bases from V and 5 bases from J, with 14 bases between. This CDR3 reads CAWSVGGSRHEQYF. The CDR3 DNA reads TGTGCCTGGAGTGTAGGAGGAAGTAGGCACGAGCAGTACTTC.

The chain carries TRBV2 and TRBJ2-4; 7 bases fit TRBD1. J was trimmed by 15 bases and V by 6 bases; bases with no gene match: 17. The CDR3 runs to 14 residues. Germline CDR1 is SNHLY and CDR2 is FYNNEI. The DNA of the CDR3 is TGTGCCAGCAGCAGCCGAGGGACAGCGGCTTTATGGTACTTC. This gives the protein CASSSRGTAALWYF.

This chain uses TRBV27 with TRBJ1-2, with D possibly matching TRBD1 (5 bases). Germline V gene data show CDR1 as MNHEY and CDR2 as SMNVEV (reference sequence). The CDR3 length is 16 residues. V dropped 2 bases and J dropped 1 base, with 14 bases sitting between them. CDR3 sequence reads: CASSLGPPTDNYGYTF. In nucleotides, the CDR3 is TGTGCCAGCAGTTTAGGTCCCCCGACAGATAACTATGGCTACACCTTC.

The V call is TRBV28, the J call TRBJ2-5; D uncertain. V shed 5 bases and J shed 5 bases, with 6 bases lying between them. CDR1 is MDHEN and CDR2 is SYDVKM in the germline V gene. The length of the CDR3 is 11 residues. CDR3 sequence reads: CASSPQETQYF. DNA of the CDR3: TGTGCCAGCAGTCCCCAGGAGACCCAGTACTTC.

This chain uses TRBV18 with TRBJ2-1, with TRBD2 matching 8 bases. The CDR3 contains 14 residues. Per germline, CDR1 KGHSH and CDR2 LQKENI. J gave up 2 bases and V 8 bases, and 5 bases lay outside the gene matches. The chain's CDR3 is CASSLGLAYNEQFF. In DNA form, the CDR3 reads TGTGCCAGCAGCTTGGGACTAGCCTACAATGAGCAGTTCTTC.